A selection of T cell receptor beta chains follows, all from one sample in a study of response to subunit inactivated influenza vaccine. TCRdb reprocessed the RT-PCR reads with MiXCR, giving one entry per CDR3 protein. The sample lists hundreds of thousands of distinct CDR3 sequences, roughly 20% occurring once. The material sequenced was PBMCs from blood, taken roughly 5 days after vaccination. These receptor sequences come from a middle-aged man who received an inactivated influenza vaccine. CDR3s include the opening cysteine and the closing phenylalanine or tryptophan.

CSVVSGGTYEQYF | TRBV29-1 | 13
CAISDPNSLSYEQYF | TRBV10-3 | 15
CASSIHGQGGGNEQFF | TRBV12-3/TRBV12-4 | 16
CSARAIAGGVTGELFF | TRBV20-1 | 16
CAMLVLWYF | TRBV10-3 | 9
CASSFGYSYNSPLHF | TRBV6-2/TRBV6-3 | 15
CASSLVGTGELFF | TRBV5-1 | 13
CASSLRGYSEAFF | TRBV11-2 | 13
CASSYLVAGGSDTQYF | TRBV6-5 | 16
CASSLAKLSRTDTQYF | TRBV12-3/TRBV12-4 | 16
CAISESETSGSTDTQYF | TRBV10-3 | 17
CSAQTALMNTEAFF | TRBV29-1 | 14
CASSYGQVTEAFF | TRBV12-3/TRBV12-4 | 13
CSALGKGLAGGAGELFF | TRBV20-1 | 17
CASSYRTPANTGELFF | TRBV6-5 | 16
CASSLLSGVVQPQPF | TRBV6-2/TRBV6-3 | 15
CASSLARAADTQYF | TRBV7-6 | 14
CSVAGQGTYEQYF | TRBV29-1 | 13
CASSQAAPFGTDTQYF | TRBV4-3 | 16
CASSSGHRVDEQFF | TRBV5-1 | 14
CASSSPGRGPNQPQHF | TRBV12-3/TRBV12-4 | 16
CASSLGASGSGQETQYF | TRBV7-2 | 17
CASRLLSRGRNYGYTF | TRBV3-1 | 16
CAWSVGSKRAFF | TRBV30 | 12
CASSQDLGAGPFFALHF | TRBV3-1 | 17
CSVDPGGGTDTQYF | TRBV29-1 | 14
CATSGTSKGKQFF | TRBV15 | 13
CASSSAGRRQTETQYF | TRBV27 | 16
CASLLARGSYNEQFF | TRBV5-1 | 15
CSAPPRESSHEQYF | TRBV20-1 | 14
CASSPWGAGDQPQHF | TRBV28 | 15
CSAKRRSGGAGEQFF | TRBV20-1 | 15
CASSQDPTGSTDTQYF | TRBV14 | 16
CATSAVGDTQYF | TRBV24-1 | 12
CASSLLGGIYEQYF | TRBV5-1 | 14
CSARDLKGGTDTQYF | TRBV20-1 | 15
CASSTPGDYGYTF | TRBV12-3/TRBV12-4 | 13
CASSQEMGLVLGYTF | TRBV4-1 | 15
CASSWVQDTQYF | TRBV6-6 | 12
CASSTGTGSEQYF | TRBV19 | 13
CASSQELTWTSGGDTQYF | TRBV4-2 | 18
CASSYFRGGGYEQYF | TRBV6-5 | 15
CASSNPQGAAFF | TRBV6-2/TRBV6-3 | 12
CASSLAFWRAQTYEQYF | TRBV5-5 | 17
CSVGAAQRANTDTQYF | TRBV29-1 | 16
CAISEFAKVDSSGNTIYF | TRBV10-3 | 18
CASSLGAGERQPQHF | TRBV7-9 | 15
CASSSGQPPDTQYF | TRBV6-5 | 14
CASSQSGQGTGELFF | TRBV23-1 | 15
CASRRGLQETQYF | TRBV5-1 | 13
CASSLLRTGRPQETQYF | TRBV12-3/TRBV12-4 | 17
CSARLSGGLLRGEQFF | TRBV20-1 | 16
CSVEDPRHPGGQYF | TRBV29-1 | 14
CATSRVGGRLALGANVLTF | TRBV15 | 19
CATSRDPSGRAYNEQFF | TRBV15 | 17
CASSFGGQTQYF | TRBV12-3/TRBV12-4 | 12
CASSSRTGSDIQYF | TRBV5-1 | 14
CATSRVDFQETQYF | TRBV15 | 14
CAIKTSGNENEQFF | TRBV10-3 | 14